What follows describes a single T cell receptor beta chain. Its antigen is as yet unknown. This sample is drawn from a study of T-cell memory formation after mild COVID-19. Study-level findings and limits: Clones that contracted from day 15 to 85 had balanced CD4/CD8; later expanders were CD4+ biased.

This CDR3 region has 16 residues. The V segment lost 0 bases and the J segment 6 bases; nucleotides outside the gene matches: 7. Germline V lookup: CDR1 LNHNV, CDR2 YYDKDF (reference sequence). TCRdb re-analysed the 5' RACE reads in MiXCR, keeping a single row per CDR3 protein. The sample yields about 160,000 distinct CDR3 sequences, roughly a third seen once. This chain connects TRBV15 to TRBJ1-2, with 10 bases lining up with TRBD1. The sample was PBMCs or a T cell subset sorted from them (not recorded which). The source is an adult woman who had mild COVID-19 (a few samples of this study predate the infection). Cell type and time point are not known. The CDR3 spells CATSRDWDRGPDGYTF. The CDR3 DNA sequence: TGTGCCACCAGCAGAGATTGGGACAGGGGACCCGATGGCTACACCTTC.